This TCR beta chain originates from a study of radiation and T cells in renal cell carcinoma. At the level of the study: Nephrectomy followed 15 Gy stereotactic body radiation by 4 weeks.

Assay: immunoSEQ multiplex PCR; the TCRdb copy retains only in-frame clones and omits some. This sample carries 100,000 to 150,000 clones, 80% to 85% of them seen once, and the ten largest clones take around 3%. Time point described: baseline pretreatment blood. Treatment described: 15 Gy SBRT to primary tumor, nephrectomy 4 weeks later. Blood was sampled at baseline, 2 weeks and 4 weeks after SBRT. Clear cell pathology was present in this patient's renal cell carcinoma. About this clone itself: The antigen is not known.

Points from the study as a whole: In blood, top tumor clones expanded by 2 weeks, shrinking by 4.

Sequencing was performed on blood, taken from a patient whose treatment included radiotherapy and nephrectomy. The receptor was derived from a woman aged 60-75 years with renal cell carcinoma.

In DNA form, the CDR3 reads TGTGCCAGCAGCCATGGGCTAGCGGCCACCTACGAGCAGTACTTC. This translates into CASSHGLAATYEQYF. This chain joins TRBV7-3 and TRBJ2-7, with 7 bases lining up with TRBD2. This CDR3 comprises 15 residues. Germline assignment: CDR1 SGHTA and CDR2 FQGTGA. With V trimmed by 5 bases and J by 2 bases, 9 bases remained unmatched.